The clone carrying this T cell receptor beta chain was found a few times. Its antigen is undetermined. The entry originates in a study of graft-versus-host responses after intestinal transplantation. Looking at the study overall: Transplant types were multivisceral, liver-intestinal, or isolated intestinal. The whole recipient group had anti-thymocyte globulin induction followed by tacrolimus and steroids for around 3 years.

Data came from immunoSEQ multiplex PCR; TCRdb stores just in-frame clones and leaves some out. The sample contains roughly 130,000 clones, about 93% of which appear only once. Germline V CDR1 and CDR2: KGHSH, LQKENI. With 3 bases removed from V and 4 bases from J, the gap between germline ends came to 13 bases. There are 14 residues in the CDR3. Overall study findings and caveats: Circulating GvH clone levels at their peak were associated with HvG declines (early post-transplant).

The TCR sequence derives from a human donor who received an intestinal transplant. The chain employs TRBV18 and TRBJ2-7; the D is unclear. The sequenced sample was unstimulated CD4+ T cells sorted from spleen or lymph node cells, obtained before intestinal transplant. CDR3 nucleotide sequence: TGTGCCAGCTCACCCTTCACAGATCGTTACGAGCAGTACTTC. Protein: CASSPFTDRYEQYF.